The clone carrying this TCR beta chain was observed a handful of times. The target antigen is unknown. Combining a sample-barcoded 5' primer with a J-beta primer mix, a second PCR ran for roughly 6 to 11 cycles. TCRdb reprocessed the 5' RACE reads via MiXCR and lists one record per CDR3 protein. The sample has hundreds of thousands of distinct CDR3 sequences, about half seen once; the top ten hold roughly 34%. The data are from a study of blood T cells in healthy people across ages. Overall study findings and caveats: There was no known CMV status for donors, so expanded clonotype changes were possibly confounded.

The germline V gene has CDR1 SGHRS and CDR2 YFSETQ. V lost 4 bases to trimming and J lost 7 bases; unmatched junction nucleotides: 7. The CDR3 has 14 residues. The sequence was obtained from a woman aged 60 to 75 in good health. Sequenced material: blood. The rearrangement uses TRBV5-1 and TRBJ2-2, with 7 bases identical to TRBD2. CDR3 residues: CASSTGLEGGELFF. The CDR3 region has the DNA TGCGCCAGCAGCACCGGACTAGAGGGCGGGGAGCTGTTTTTT.